These T cell receptor beta chains were read from a single sample in a study of human T cells and chemical hapten exposure. TCRdb re-analysed the RACE reads in MiXCR, keeping a single row per CDR3 protein. The table has 300,000 to 450,000 distinct CDR3 sequences, 5.5% seen once. Sequencing was performed on whole blood, taken in connection with sensitization to the hapten diphenylcyclopropenone (DPC). The receptor set was obtained from a young woman with alopecia areata. Some clones in this sample may be carry-over from other donors' samples. Both conserved end residues are part of each CDR3. The D gene is left open where the match is weak. Rows may omit the clone size; those that give it use once, few, many or a size class.

v_gene,d_gene,j_gene,abundance,CDR3aa,CDR3nt
TRBV6-2/TRBV6-3,TRBD1,TRBJ1-2,NA,CASSSTGEGGYTF,TGTGCCAGCAGCTCCACAGGGGAAGGAGGCTACACCTTC
TRBV20-1,TRBD1,TRBJ1-4,few,CSARDRDRVLGEKLFF,TGCAGTGCTAGAGACCGGGACAGAGTCCTCGGTGAAAAACTGTTTTTT
TRBV10-3,TRBD1,TRBJ1-5,many,CAISRDRGAPSQPQHF,TGTGCCATCAGTCGGGACAGGGGTGCCCCAAGCCAGCCCCAGCATTTT
TRBV12-3/TRBV12-4,NA,TRBJ2-5,NA,CASSVVAQETQYF,TGTGCCAGCAGTGTCGTGGCCCAAGAGACCCAGTACTTC
TRBV18,NA,TRBJ2-7,NA,CASSPPTSESYEQYF,TGTGCCAGCTCACCACCTACCTCGGAGTCCTACGAGCAGTACTTC
TRBV20-1,NA,TRBJ2-1,NA,CSAGGRYNEQFF,TGCAGTGCTGGAGGCAGGTACAATGAGCAGTTCTTC
TRBV15,NA,TRBJ1-3,few,CATSRGSGFYSGNTIYF,TGTGCCACCAGCAGAGGTAGCGGGTTTTATTCAGGAAACACCATATATTTT
TRBV6-5,TRBD1,TRBJ1-2,many,CASSPRRTGDYGYTF,TGTGCCAGCAGTCCACGACGGACAGGAGACTATGGCTACACCTTC
TRBV5-5,TRBD1,TRBJ2-1,few,CASSHTTGTDYNEQFF,TGTGCCAGCAGCCATACTACCGGGACAGATTACAATGAGCAGTTCTTC
TRBV12-3/TRBV12-4,TRBD1,TRBJ1-6,many,CASSPNIGTGTYGSYNSPLHF,TGTGCCAGCAGTCCTAATATCGGGACAGGGACCTATGGCTCCTATAATTCACCCCTCCACTTT
TRBV10-3,TRBD2,TRBJ2-1,few,CAISEPYSGGYNEQFF,TGTGCCATCAGTGAACCCTACAGCGGGGGGTACAATGAGCAGTTCTTC
TRBV7-2,NA,TRBJ1-4,few,CASSQSEKLFF,TGTGCCAGCAGTCAAAGTGAAAAACTGTTTTTT
TRBV5-4,NA,TRBJ2-7,NA,CASSRKPGIYEQYF,TGTGCCAGCAGCCGTAAGCCGGGGATCTACGAGCAGTACTTC
TRBV6-2/TRBV6-3,NA,TRBJ2-7,many,CASSYPGGYEQYF,TGTGCCAGCAGTTATCCCGGAGGATACGAGCAGTACTTC
TRBV4-2,TRBD2,TRBJ2-5,few,CASSQEFRAGGTQETQYF,TGTGCCAGCAGCCAAGAGTTTCGAGCGGGGGGTACCCAAGAGACCCAGTACTTC
TRBV9,TRBD1,TRBJ2-7,many,CASSVAGRYRGSYEQYF,TGTGCCAGCAGCGTAGCGGGAAGGTACAGGGGGTCCTACGAGCAGTACTTC
TRBV6-1,NA,TRBJ1-5,many,CASTQDPGHPNQPQHF,TGTGCCAGCACCCAGGACCCCGGACACCCCAATCAGCCCCAGCATTTT
TRBV4-1,NA,TRBJ1-6,few,CASSQEEGGVAPLHF,TGCGCCAGCAGCCAAGAAGAGGGGGGGGTGGCACCCCTCCACTTT
TRBV7-6,NA,TRBJ2-7,many,CASSLGGDSYEQYF,TGTGCCAGCAGCTTAGGAGGGGACTCCTACGAGCAGTACTTC
TRBV6-2/TRBV6-3,NA,TRBJ2-6,many,CASRSRVHSGANVLTF,TGTGCCAGCAGGTCCAGGGTGCACTCTGGGGCCAACGTCCTGACTTTC
TRBV28,NA,TRBJ2-7,NA,CASKLVSAGLGEQYF,TGTGCCAGCAAACTCGTTTCGGCAGGGCTGGGCGAGCAGTACTTC
TRBV10-3,NA,TRBJ2-7,many,CAISGGVRFTEQYF,TGTGCCATCAGTGGCGGCGTAAGGTTCACCGAGCAGTACTTC
TRBV3-1,NA,TRBJ2-1,NA,CASSPYAGEQFF,TGTGCCAGCAGCCCCTACGCGGGTGAGCAGTTCTTC
TRBV6-5,NA,TRBJ1-2,NA,CASSYSRRRLGGDGYTF,TGTGCCAGCAGTTACTCTCGGCGAAGACTTGGGGGGGATGGCTACACCTTC
TRBV3-1,NA,TRBJ1-2,few,CASSLLGADGYTF,TGTGCCAGCAGCCTCTTGGGGGCAGATGGCTACACCTTC
TRBV7-3,NA,TRBJ2-7,many,CASSLRGAPYEQYF,TGTGCCAGCAGCTTAAGGGGGGCTCCCTACGAGCAGTACTTC
TRBV11-1,NA,TRBJ2-3,NA,CASSLLAGQDTQYF,TGTGCCAGCAGCCTACTCGCGGGTCAGGATACGCAGTATTTT
TRBV6-6,TRBD1,TRBJ2-7,NA,CASSYSYRTGHNSYEQYF,TGTGCCAGCAGTTACTCTTATAGGACAGGCCACAACTCCTACGAGCAGTACTTC
TRBV6-5,NA,TRBJ1-2,few,CASTPGRANNGYTF,TGTGCCAGCACCCCAGGACGCGCGAACAATGGCTACACCTTC
TRBV12-3/TRBV12-4,NA,TRBJ1-4,many,CASSPRANEKLFF,TGTGCCAGCAGTCCCCGGGCGAATGAAAAACTGTTTTTT
TRBV18,TRBD1,TRBJ1-2,few,CASSRGTGGDYGYTF,TGTGCCAGCTCACGAGGAACAGGGGGCGACTATGGCTACACCTTC